Following are 19 T cell receptor beta chains from one sample sequenced in a study of tumor-infiltrating lymphocytes in oesophageal squamous cell carcinoma. TCRdb reanalysed the PCR reads using MiXCR and keeps one entry per CDR3 protein. The sample consists of about 14,000 distinct CDR3 sequences, 46% of them appearing once. The specimen sequenced was blood. The receptors shown here come from a male donor with esophageal squamous cell carcinoma.

This clonotype has at least ten counts. The CDR3 DNA reads TGTGCCAGCAGTTTGGGGTTGGGGACAGGGGGGGCTTTCTTT. As protein: CASSLGLGTGGAFF. The V gene is TRBV28, the J gene TRBJ1-1, with TRBD1 matching over 11 bases. V lost 3 bases, J lost 11 bases, and 8 bases stayed unmatched. The CDR3 runs to 14 residues. Per the germline V gene, CDR1 is MDHEN and CDR2 is SYDVKM.

In this sample, this clonotype is medium-sized. A much larger clone differs by one base, so this may be a read error. The chain couples TRBV7-8 to TRBJ2-5; 14 nucleotides align to TRBD2. In germline, CDR1 is SGHVS, CDR2 FQNEAQ. The CDR3 spans 17 residues. The V and J ends lost 3 bases and 11 bases, in that order; junction bases with no gene match: 14. CDR3 nucleotide sequence: TGTGCCAGCAGCTTTGTGGCCGGGACTAGCGGGAGCTATGAGCAGTACTTC. Translated: CASSFVAGTSGSYEQYF.

At least ten counts were recorded for this clonotype. This clone may be a read error of a much larger clone one base away. CDR3 DNA sequence: TGTGCCAGCAGCTTGGACAGGCAGGCTGAGCAGTTCTTC. It specifies CASSLDRQAEQFF. The genes are TRBV7-8 and TRBJ2-1; 7 bases match TRBD1. Germline trimming cut 3 bases from V and 9 bases from J; bases unmatched to any gene: 5. Germline values: CDR1 SGHVS, CDR2 FQNEAQ. CDR3 length equals 13 residues.

Many counts were recorded for this clonotype. The chain links TRBV7-2 to TRBJ2-7, with 7 bases matching TRBD2. Germline V gene lookup returns CDR1 SGHTA and CDR2 FQGNSA. V was pared by 0 bases and J by 0 bases, with 11 bases of the junction left unmatched. The CDR3 is made up of 18 amino acids. The CDR3 reads CASSLAASGRTSSYEQYF. The CDR3 nucleotides read TGTGCCAGCAGCTTAGCGGCTAGCGGAAGGACCTCCTCCTACGAGCAGTACTTC.

The rearrangement joins TRBV12-3 or TRBV12-4 to TRBJ2-1; D remains unclear. The CDR3 consists of 15 residues. Trimming shortened V by 6 bases and J by 5 bases, and 17 bases separated the two germline ends. The CDR3 DNA sequence: TGTGCCAGCAGCCACCACCCCACGATAAACAATGAGCAGTTCTTC. It is translated as CASSHHPTINNEQFF.

The chain couples TRBV6-1 to TRBJ2-7, with 12 bases identical to TRBD2. The DNA end favors TRBJ2-1, so the J call may be wrong. The CDR3 covers 16 residues. Germline V gene data show CDR1 as MNHNS and CDR2 as SASEGT. CDR3 sequence: CASTRTSGVGLDEQFF. The CDR3 nucleotides read TGTGCCAGCACCCGGACTAGCGGGGTGGGGCTGGATGAGCAGTTCTTC.

The CDR3 DNA follows: TGTGCCAGTAGTATAGATGTTATGACATTGGCGAACACTGAAGCTTTCTTT. The encoded protein is CASSIDVMTLANTEAFF. The gene calls are TRBV19 and TRBJ1-1; no reliable D call. This CDR3 is 17 amino acids long. Trimming took 0 bases from V and 1 from J, leaving 15 bases between them. Germline values: CDR1 LNHDA, CDR2 SQIVND (reference sequence).

This chain uses TRBV10-3 with TRBJ2-5, with D possibly being TRBD2 (5 bases). The DNA end lines up better with TRBJ2-1; the J call may be wrong. The CDR3 is 12 amino acids. Germline V gives CDR1 ENHRY, CDR2 SYGVKD. The CDR3 spells CAIRTGNNEQFF. CDR3 bases: TGTGCCATCAGGACGGGGAACAATGAGCAGTTCTTC.

This clonotype was counted a few times. A much larger clone differs from this one at a single base, so this may be a read error. The chain employs TRBV19 and TRBJ2-1; D is ambiguous. The J call may be mistaken, given a closer DNA end match to TRBJ2-7. The CDR3 is made up of 15 amino acids. Per germline, CDR1 LNHDA and CDR2 SQIVND (reference sequence). As DNA, the CDR3 is TGTGCCAGTAGTATAGAAGGTTGGCGAAACAATGAGCAGTACTTC. This translates into CASSIEGWRNNEQYF.

This clonotype was observed at least ten times. J is TRBJ1-1 and V is TRBV6-1; the D is unclear. CDR1 is MNHNS and CDR2 is SASEGT in the germline V gene. The CDR3 loop spans 13 amino acids. Trimming removed 8 bases at V and 0 bases at J, with 10 bases between. DNA of the CDR3: TGTGCCAGCCGTTTAGGTATGAACACTGAAGCTTTCTTT. Its translation is CASRLGMNTEAFF.

The DNA for the CDR3 is TGTGCCAGCAGCGCCCCTCGGGGTGGCCATGAGCAGTTCTTC. This translates into CASSAPRGGHEQFF. This sequence joins TRBV7-9 and TRBJ2-1; maybe TRBD2 (5 bases). Trimming took 5 bases from V and 8 from J, leaving 16 bases between them. Per the germline V gene, CDR1 is SEHNR and CDR2 is FQNEAQ (reference sequence). CDR3 size: 14 residues.

This chain uses TRBV6-2 or TRBV6-3 with TRBJ2-3; 9 bases line up with TRBD1. Matching the DNA end better, TRBJ1-1 makes the J call doubtful. Germline V gene lookup returns CDR1 MNHEY and CDR2 SVGEGT. The CDR3 is 15 amino acids. The CDR3, as DNA: TGTGCCAGCAGCACTGGGGGACAGGGCGTCACTGAAGCTTTCTTT. It is translated as CASSTGGQGVTEAFF.

The sample holds many counts of this clonotype. The CDR3 DNA sequence: TGTGCCAGCAGCCCTAGGATGGGTATCGGCACTGAAGCTTTCTTT. Its protein is CASSPRMGIGTEAFF. The chain joins TRBV11-3 to TRBJ1-1; D remains ambiguous. Trimming left V 5 bases short and J 4 bases short, with 17 bases between. Germline CDR1 and CDR2: SGHNT and YENEEA. The CDR3 consists of 15 residues.

This chain links TRBV5-1 with TRBJ2-6, with D perhaps matching TRBD2 (5 bases). Matching the DNA end better, TRBJ2-5 makes the J call doubtful. Germline V gene sequence: CDR1 SGHRS, CDR2 YFSETQ. The CDR3 sequence is 16 residues long. The CDR3 sequence: CASSQVKGSGTETQYF. The DNA for the CDR3 is TGCGCCAGCAGCCAGGTAAAGGGATCGGGAACGGAGACCCAGTACTTC.

The chain couples TRBV12-3 or TRBV12-4 to TRBJ1-1; D perhaps matches TRBD1 (5 bases). The length of the CDR3 is 13 residues. V lost 5 bases to trimming and J lost 1 base, with 8 bases between them. CDR3 protein: CASSKTGNTEAFF. As DNA, the CDR3 is TGTGCCAGCAGTAAAACAGGGAACACTGAAGCTTTCTTT.

The sample holds many counts of this clonotype. V and J are TRBV5-4 and TRBJ2-1; the D is unclear. With the DNA end fitting TRBJ2-7 better, the J assignment may be wrong. This CDR3 is built from 12 residues. Germline V gives CDR1 SGHNT, CDR2 YYREEE (reference sequence). The CDR3 DNA reads as TGTGCCAGCAGCTTGGACGGTCTCGAGCAGTACTTC. The encoded protein is CASSLDGLEQYF.

The rearrangement joins TRBV6-1 to TRBJ2-5; 7 bases align to TRBD1. The CDR3 spans 14 residues. Germline CDR1 and CDR2: MNHNS and SASEGT. V was clipped by 6 bases and J by 2 bases; unmatched bases: 6. The CDR3 here is CASRPGQNQETQYF. The DNA for the CDR3 is TGTGCCAGCAGACCGGGACAGAATCAAGAGACCCAGTACTTC.

V is TRBV7-2 and J is TRBJ2-7; D is perhaps TRBD2 (6 bases). CDR3 length: 14 residues. V lost 3 bases, J lost 4 bases, and 13 bases lay in between. The germline CDR1 and CDR2 sequences are SGHTA and FQGNSA. CDR3 sequence (DNA): TGTGCCAGCAGCTTGGGGGGTATGTGGTACGAGCAGTACTTC. This gives the protein CASSLGGMWYEQYF.

This clonotype was seen a few times. This chain links TRBV20-1 with TRBJ1-1; unclear D gene. Germline V gives CDR1 DFQATT, CDR2 SNEGSKA (reference sequence). Trimming took 0 bases from V and 1 from J, leaving 15 bases between them. This CDR3 has 16 amino acids. For the CDR3, the DNA is TGCAGTGCTAGAGACCTAACCGTCCGGACGAACACTGAAGCTTTCTTT. Amino acids: CSARDLTVRTNTEAFF.